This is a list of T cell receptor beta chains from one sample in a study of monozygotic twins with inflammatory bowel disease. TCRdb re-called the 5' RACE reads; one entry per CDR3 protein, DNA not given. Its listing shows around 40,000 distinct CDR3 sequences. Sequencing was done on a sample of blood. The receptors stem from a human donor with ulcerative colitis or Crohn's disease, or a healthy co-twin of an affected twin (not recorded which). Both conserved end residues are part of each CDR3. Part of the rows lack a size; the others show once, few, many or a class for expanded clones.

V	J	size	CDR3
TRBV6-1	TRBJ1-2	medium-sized	CASSEDVAGAGYTF
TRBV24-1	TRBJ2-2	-	CATNDAGPTGELFF
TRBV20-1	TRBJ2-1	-	CSASAYNEQFF
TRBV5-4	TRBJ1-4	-	CASSSQTGDEKLFF
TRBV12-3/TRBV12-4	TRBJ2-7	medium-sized	CASTSFVGPSGEYEQYF
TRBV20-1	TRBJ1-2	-	CSATSGTGGAGGYTF
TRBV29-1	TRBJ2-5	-	CSVSSKETQYF
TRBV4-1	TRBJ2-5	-	CASSQGSTGPETQYF
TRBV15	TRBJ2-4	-	CATSRPSGSGDIQYF
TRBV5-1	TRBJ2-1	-	CASHRGTGLYNEQFF
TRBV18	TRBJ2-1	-	CASSRKSGTGEYNEQFF
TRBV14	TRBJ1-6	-	CASSVRVDSPLHF
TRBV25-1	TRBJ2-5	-	CASRGSTGWQETQYF
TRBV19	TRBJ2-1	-	CASRAGTGYEQFF
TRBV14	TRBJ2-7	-	CASSQSFPGGEQYF
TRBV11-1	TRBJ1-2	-	CASSLGLQTYGYTF
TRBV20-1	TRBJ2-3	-	CSASGTSEANFREYF
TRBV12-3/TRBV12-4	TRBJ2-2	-	CATGETGELFF
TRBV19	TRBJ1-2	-	CASVTGTDSKGYTF
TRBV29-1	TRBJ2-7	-	CSMLTSGSFEQYF
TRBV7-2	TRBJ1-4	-	CASSLDRGEKLFF
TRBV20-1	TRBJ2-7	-	CSARTSLGYEQYF
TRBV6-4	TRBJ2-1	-	CASNQWDRPPTEQFF
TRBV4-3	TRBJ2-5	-	CASSRSAQGRETQYF
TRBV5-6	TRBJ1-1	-	CASSPGVRGTEAFF
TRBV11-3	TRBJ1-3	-	CASSAPGNSENTIYF
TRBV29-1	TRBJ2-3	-	CSVRKTGALTDTQYF
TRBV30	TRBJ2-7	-	CAWSAQTGESYEQYF